Listed here are 28 T cell receptor beta chains from one sample, sequenced in a study of blood T cell repertoires in COVID-19. Only in-frame clones appear in the TCRdb table, and some are missing; sequencing was by immunoSEQ multiplex PCR. This table has more than 150,000 clones, over 80% appearing once. The sequenced sample consisted of peripheral blood. These receptors were taken from a woman aged 60 to 75 with acute or convalescent COVID-19.

The chain combines TRBV6-5 with TRBJ1-2, with 8 nucleotides matching TRBD1. This CDR3 spans 15 amino acids. Germline trimming cut 0 bases from V and 6 bases from J; bases unmatched to any gene: 6. CDR1 is MNHEY, CDR2 SVGAGI, per germline. The CDR3 bases are TGTGCCAGCAGTTACTCCATGACAGGGGCAGATGGCTACACCTTC. It yields the protein CASSYSMTGADGYTF.

The J gene is TRBJ1-6, the V gene TRBV5-5; D remains unclear. Germline-derived CDR1 and CDR2 are SGHKS and YYEKEE (reference sequence). With 2 bases removed from V and 4 bases from J, the gap between germline ends came to 10 bases. This CDR3 has 15 amino acids. The CDR3 sequence: CASSFSRGYNSPLHF. CDR3 DNA sequence: TGTGCCAGCAGCTTCTCCCGGGGTTATAATTCACCCCTCCACTTT.

Notes on this clone: Compared with germline, one end of the junction differs, possibly owing to a read error. The chain recombines TRBV7-9 with TRBJ1-2; D gene unclear. Germline V gene sequence: CDR1 SEHNR, CDR2 FQNEAQ (reference sequence). The CDR3 contains 12 residues. CDR3 nucleotide sequence: TGTGCCAGCACCTTAGAATTACGGGGCTACACCTTC. Translating it yields CASTLELRGYTF.

The V call is TRBV12-3 or TRBV12-4, the J call TRBJ1-2; D unresolved. V was trimmed by 6 bases and J by 8 bases, leaving 16 bases between them. The length of the CDR3 is 13 residues. The CDR3 loop is CASSLAWLDGYTF. The CDR3 DNA follows: TGTGCCAGCAGCCTAGCGTGGTTGGACGGCTACACCTTC.

J is TRBJ2-1 and V is TRBV19; TRBD1 might be the D (5 bases). The germline V and J ends were trimmed by 9 bases and 8 bases, with 14 bases remaining between them. The CDR3 is made up of 12 amino acids. CDR1 and CDR2 from the germline V gene are LNHDA and SQIVND (reference sequence). CDR3 bases: TGTGCCAGCGAATCAGGGCACCATGAGCAGTTCTTC. Protein sequence: CASESGHHEQFF. Looking up the rest from reference TRBV19 and TRBJ2-1 gives the full variable domain: DGGITQSPKYLFRKEGQNVTLSCEQNLNHDAMYWYRQDPGQGLRLIYYSQIVNDFQKGDIAEGYSVSREKKESFPLTVTSAQKNPTAFYLCASESGHHEQFFGPGTRLTVL.

V usage is TRBV3-1 (or the pseudogene TRBV3-2) and J usage is TRBJ2-3; TRBD1 matches at 8 bases. Germline V gene sequence: CDR1 LGHDT, CDR2 YNNKEL (reference sequence). The CDR3 sequence is 16 residues long. V was clipped by 4 bases and J by 2 bases; unmatched bases: 8. CDR3: CASSRSTGGPTDTQYF. The CDR3 nucleotides are TGTGCCAGCAGCCGTTCCACAGGGGGACCCACAGATACGCAGTATTTT.

The sample holds one count of this clone. This chain uses TRBV5-4 with TRBJ1-3, with D perhaps matching TRBD1 (5 bases). Trimming took 4 bases from V and 9 from J, leaving 17 bases between them. Germline loops: CDR1 SGHNT, CDR2 YYREEE (reference sequence). CDR3 length: 14 residues. The CDR3 DNA follows: TGTGCCAGCAGCCTTCCGACGGGGGGGACCACCATATATTTT. It specifies CASSLPTGGTTIYF. Full variable domain (remainder filled in from reference TRBV5-4 and TRBJ1-3): ETGVTQSPTHLIKTRGQQVTLRCSSQSGHNTVSWYQQALGQGPQFIFQYYREEENGRGNFPPRFSGLQFPNYSSELNVNALELDDSALYLCASSLPTGGTTIYFGEGSWLTVV.

V gene TRBV7-8 combines with J gene TRBJ2-1, with 10 positions matching TRBD2. The CDR3 is made up of 18 amino acids. V lost 5 bases and J lost 3; bases outside the gene matches: 13. Germline V gene lookup returns CDR1 SGHVS and CDR2 FQNEAQ. The CDR3 is CASSPLVPSGGFYNEQFF. CDR3 DNA sequence: TGTGCCAGCAGCCCCCTGGTACCTAGCGGGGGTTTCTACAATGAGCAGTTCTTC.

The rearrangement links TRBV9 to TRBJ2-2; D might be TRBD1 (6 bases). CDR3 size: 16 residues. Germline V CDR1 and CDR2: SGDLS, YYNGEE. Deletions cut 0 bases from V and 0 bases from J, with 9 bases between. The CDR3 spells CASSVGGGPNTGELFF. The CDR3, as DNA: TGTGCCAGCAGCGTAGGTGGGGGCCCGAACACCGGGGAGCTGTTTTTT.

This chain joins TRBV11-2 and TRBJ1-2, with D unresolved. The V and J ends lost 0 bases and 1 base respectively, with 9 bases between them. The CDR3 totals 15 residues. Germline CDR1 is SGHAT and CDR2 is FQNNGV. Here the CDR3 DNA reads TGTGCCAGCAGCTTAGAATATGGCGGTAACTATGGCTACACCTTC. Protein sequence: CASSLEYGGNYGYTF. Supplemented by reference TRBV11-2 and TRBJ1-2, the full variable domain reads EAGVAQSPRYKIIEKRQSVAFWCNPISGHATLYWYQQILGQGPKLLIQFQNNGVVDDSQLPKDRFSAERLKGVDSTLKIQPAKLEDSAVYLCASSLEYGGNYGYTFGSGTRLTVV.

The chain couples TRBV7-8 to TRBJ1-1; D may be TRBD1 (5 bases). Looked up from germline, CDR1 is SGHVS and CDR2 is FQNEAQ. This CDR3 comprises 14 residues. The V end was cut by 7 bases, the J end by 4 bases, with 16 bases between. CDR3 region: CASKRGRAGTEAFF. In nucleotides, the CDR3 is TGTGCCAGCAAAAGGGGCAGGGCCGGCACTGAAGCTTTCTTT.

This clone was seen more than once but under ten times. V and J are TRBV10-2 and TRBJ1-1; 8 nucleotides match TRBD1. The V and J ends lost 2 bases and 3 bases, in that order; junction bases with no gene match: 5. Germline V gene data show CDR1 as WSHSY and CDR2 as SAAADI. This CDR3 has 15 amino acids. In nucleotides, the CDR3 is TGCGCCAGCAGTGAGGAACAGGGGGAGGACACTGAAGCTTTCTTT. Protein sequence: CASSEEQGEDTEAFF.

This chain joins TRBV10-3 and TRBJ2-7; D may be TRBD1 (7 bases). The CDR3 is 14 residues long. From germline, CDR1 is ENHRY and CDR2 SYGVKD. V lost 3 bases and J lost 6, with 15 bases in between. The CDR3 DNA reads as TGTGCCATCAGTGACTACGGAGGGACAGTCGAGCAGTACTTC. It specifies CAISDYGGTVEQYF.

The V gene is TRBV13, the J gene TRBJ2-3; the D gene is possibly TRBD1 (6 bases). Trimming removed 5 bases at V and 0 bases at J, with 24 bases between. The CDR3 has 19 amino acids. The germline V gene has CDR1 PRHDT and CDR2 FYEKMQ (reference sequence). Here the CDR3 reads CASSRRVGGIGYSTDTQYF. The CDR3, as DNA: TGTGCCAGCAGCCGGCGGGTAGGGGGAATTGGTTATAGCACAGATACGCAGTATTTT.

This clone was detected only a few times. V gene TRBV13 combines with J gene TRBJ1-6; 12 bases align to TRBD1. The CDR3 sequence is 19 residues long. The trim removed 3 bases at V and 6 bases at J, leaving 12 bases unmatched. The germline V gene has CDR1 PRHDT and CDR2 FYEKMQ (reference sequence). CDR3 protein: CASSLGTGGPVGANSPLHF. The CDR3 DNA is TGTGCCAGCAGCTTGGGGACAGGGGGCCCAGTAGGGGCTAATTCACCCCTCCACTTT.

The chain combines TRBV15 with TRBJ1-4, with TRBD1 matching 9 bases. The germline gives CDR1 LNHNV, CDR2 YYDKDF (reference sequence). V lost 1 base, J lost 0 bases, and 3 bases stayed unmatched. The CDR3 covers 17 residues. CDR3 in amino acids: CATSRGTGEATNEKLFF. The CDR3 DNA is TGTGCCACCAGCAGAGGGACAGGGGAAGCAACTAATGAAAAACTGTTTTTT.

The chain employs TRBV19 and TRBJ1-5; no clear D gene. There are 15 residues in the CDR3. Germline-derived CDR1 and CDR2 are LNHDA and SQIVND (reference sequence). Trimming removed 0 bases from V and 6 bases from J, with 12 bases in between. CDR3 nucleotides: TGTGCCAGTAGTATAGATCTAGTTCGGGGTCAGCCCCAGCATTTT. Its protein is CASSIDLVRGQPQHF.

This clone has more than one count but fewer than ten. This chain connects TRBV10-3 to TRBJ2-1; weak D call: TRBD2 (6 bases). This CDR3 contains 14 residues. From germline, CDR1 is ENHRY and CDR2 SYGVKD. The V gene lost 8 bases and the J gene lost 6 bases, with 17 bases spanning the gap. The CDR3 nucleotides are TGTGCCATCGGGTCGGGCCCGGAGGGCAATGAGCAGTTCTTC. Encoded protein: CAIGSGPEGNEQFF.

The chain combines TRBV5-6 with TRBJ1-1, with TRBD1 matching 8 bases. V was pared by 4 bases and J by 11 bases, with 13 bases of the junction left unmatched. Germline V lookup: CDR1 SGHDT, CDR2 YYEEEE. The length of the CDR3 is 14 residues. The CDR3 here is CASSPDRGTWGAFF. The CDR3 DNA reads as TGTGCCAGCAGCCCCGACAGGGGCACATGGGGGGCTTTCTTT.

The chain carries TRBV18 and TRBJ2-3, with TRBD1 identical over 11 bases. Germline V lookup: CDR1 KGHSH, CDR2 LQKENI. V was clipped by 5 bases and J by 2 bases; unmatched bases: 0. The CDR3 is 14 residues long. CDR3 nucleotides: TGTGCCAGCTCAGGACAGGGGGCCACAGATACGCAGTATTTT. This codes for CASSGQGATDTQYF.

Concerning this clone: The junction departs from the called germline gene at one end, perhaps through a read error. The chain recombines TRBV28 with TRBJ1-5, with a possible D match to TRBD1 (6 bases). Germline lookup yields CDR1 MDHEN and CDR2 SYDVKM. The CDR3 is 12 residues long. CDR3 nucleotides: TGTGTCAGCACAGGGAGCAATCAGCCCCAGCATTTT. Translating gives CVSTGSNQPQHF.

The chain carries TRBV29-1 and TRBJ1-2; D gene unclear. This CDR3 has 11 residues. The V gene's germline CDR1 is SQVTM and CDR2 ANQGSEA. Trimming shortened V by 0 bases and J by 4 bases, and 3 bases separated the two germline ends. CDR3 loop: CSVEDLYGYTF. CDR3 nucleotides: TGCAGCGTTGAAGACCTCTATGGCTACACCTTC.

This sequence joins TRBV3-1 (or the pseudogene TRBV3-2) and TRBJ1-2, with no clear D. V dropped 5 bases and J dropped 7 bases, with 8 bases sitting between them. CDR3 length: 11 residues. The V gene's germline CDR1 is LGHDT and CDR2 YNNKEL (reference sequence). The CDR3 DNA sequence: TGTGCCAGCAGCGCTGGAGGTGGCTACACCTTC. Its translation: CASSAGGGYTF.

CDR3 DNA: TGTGCCAGCAGCCGTATGGACAGTAACACCATATATTTT. Translated, it gives CASSRMDSNTIYF. This sequence joins TRBV3-1 (or the pseudogene TRBV3-2) and TRBJ1-3; tentative D call: TRBD1 (6 bases). Trimming cost V 4 bases and J 7 bases, with 11 bases left between them. Germline V lookup: CDR1 LGHDT, CDR2 YNNKEL (reference sequence). The CDR3 totals 13 residues.

V and J are TRBV11-2 and TRBJ1-2, with TRBD1 matching over 7 bases. This CDR3 comprises 17 residues. V lost 3 bases and J lost 4; bases outside the gene matches: 14. Germline CDR1 reads SGHAT; CDR2 reads FQNNGV. CDR3 sequence: CASSFTGERALVYGYTF. In DNA, the CDR3 is TGTGCCAGCAGCTTTACAGGGGAAAGGGCACTAGTCTATGGCTACACCTTC.

The table lists this clone with a count of one. The chain uses TRBV10-3 and TRBJ2-7; D call uncertain. V was pared by 6 bases and J by 0 bases, with 9 bases between. This CDR3 is 13 amino acids long. The germline gives CDR1 ENHRY, CDR2 SYGVKD. The CDR3, as DNA: TGTGCCATCAGCGAGGTGAGCTCCTACGAGCAGTACTTC. It yields the protein CAISEVSSYEQYF.

J is TRBJ1-5 and V is TRBV21-1; TRBD1 is the table's D call, not checked against the DNA. TRBV21-1 is recorded as a pseudogene. The CDR3 spans 16 residues. The CDR3 loop is CASSKDSCTSNQPQHF. CDR3 in DNA: TGTGCCAGCAGCAAGGACAGCTGTACTAGCAATCAGCCCCAGCATTTT.

The chain has TRBV5-6 and TRBJ2-1; 7 bases are a match to TRBD2. The CDR3 consists of 15 residues. Losses at the gene ends were 4 bases for V and 2 bases for J; bases not matched to a gene: 6. The germline CDR1 and CDR2 sequences are SGHDT and YYEEEE. This chain's CDR3 is CASSGYGGTYNEQFF. In DNA form, the CDR3 reads TGTGCCAGCAGCGGGTACGGGGGGACCTACAATGAGCAGTTCTTC.